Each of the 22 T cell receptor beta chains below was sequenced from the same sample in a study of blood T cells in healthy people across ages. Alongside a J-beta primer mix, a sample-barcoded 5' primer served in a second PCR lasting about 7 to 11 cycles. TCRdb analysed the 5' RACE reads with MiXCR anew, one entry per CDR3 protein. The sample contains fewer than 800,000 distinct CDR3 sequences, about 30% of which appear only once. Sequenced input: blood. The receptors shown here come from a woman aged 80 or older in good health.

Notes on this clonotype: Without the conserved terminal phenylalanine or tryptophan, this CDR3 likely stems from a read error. CDR3: CASSLGHQISYNEQYY. As DNA, the CDR3 is TGCGCCAGCAGCTTGGGACACCAAATCTCCTACAATGAGCAGTACTAC. The chain has TRBV5-1 and TRBJ2-1, with D hard to call. The end of the DNA aligns better with TRBJ2-7, so the J call may be wrong. The CDR3 is 16 residues long. CDR1 is SGHRS and CDR2 is YFSETQ in the germline V gene.

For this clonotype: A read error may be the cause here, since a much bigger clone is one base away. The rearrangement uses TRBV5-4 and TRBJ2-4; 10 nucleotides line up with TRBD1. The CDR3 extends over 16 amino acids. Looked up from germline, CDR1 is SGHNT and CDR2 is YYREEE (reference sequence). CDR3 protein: CASSLADRGPKNIRYF. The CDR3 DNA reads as TGTGCCAGCAGCTTGGCCGACAGGGGGCCCAAAAACATTCGGTACTTC.

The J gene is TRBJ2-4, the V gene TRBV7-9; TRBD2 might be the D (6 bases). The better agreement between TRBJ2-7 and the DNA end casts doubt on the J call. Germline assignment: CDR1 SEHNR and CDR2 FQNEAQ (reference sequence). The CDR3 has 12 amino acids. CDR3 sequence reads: CASRGTGVEQYF. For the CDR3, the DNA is TGTGCCAGCAGGGGGACGGGGGTCGAGCAGTACTTC.

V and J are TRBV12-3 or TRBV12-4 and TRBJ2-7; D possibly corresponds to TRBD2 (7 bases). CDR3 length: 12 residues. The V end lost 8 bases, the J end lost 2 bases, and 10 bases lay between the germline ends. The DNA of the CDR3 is TGTGCCAGCGGGAGGGGGGCCTACGAGCAGTACTTC. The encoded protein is CASGRGAYEQYF.

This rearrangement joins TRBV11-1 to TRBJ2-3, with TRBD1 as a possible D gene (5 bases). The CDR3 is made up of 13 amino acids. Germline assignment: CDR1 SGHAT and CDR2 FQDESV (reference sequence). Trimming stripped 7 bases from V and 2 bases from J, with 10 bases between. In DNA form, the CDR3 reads TGTGCCAGCAACAGGCGTTACACAGATACGCAGTATTTT. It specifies CASNRRYTDTQYF.

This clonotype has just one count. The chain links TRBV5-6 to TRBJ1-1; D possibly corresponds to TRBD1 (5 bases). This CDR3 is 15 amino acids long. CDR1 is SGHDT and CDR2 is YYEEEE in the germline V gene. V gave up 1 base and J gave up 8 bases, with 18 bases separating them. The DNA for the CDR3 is TGTGCCAGCAGCTTGAAAGGGACTATCTTTGCCGAAGCTTTCTTT. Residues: CASSLKGTIFAEAFF.

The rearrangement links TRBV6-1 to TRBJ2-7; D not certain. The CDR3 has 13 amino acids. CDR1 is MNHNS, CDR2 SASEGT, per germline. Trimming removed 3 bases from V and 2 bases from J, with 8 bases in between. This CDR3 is CASSDFMAYEQYF. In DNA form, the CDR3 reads TGTGCCAGCAGTGACTTTATGGCCTACGAGCAGTACTTC.

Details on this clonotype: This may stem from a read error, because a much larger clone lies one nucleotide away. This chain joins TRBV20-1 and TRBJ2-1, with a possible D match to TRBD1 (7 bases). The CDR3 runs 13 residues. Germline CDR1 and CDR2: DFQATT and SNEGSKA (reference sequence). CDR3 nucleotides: TGCGGTGCTAGGGGGGACAGTTACAATGAGCAGTTCTTC. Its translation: CGARGDSYNEQFF.

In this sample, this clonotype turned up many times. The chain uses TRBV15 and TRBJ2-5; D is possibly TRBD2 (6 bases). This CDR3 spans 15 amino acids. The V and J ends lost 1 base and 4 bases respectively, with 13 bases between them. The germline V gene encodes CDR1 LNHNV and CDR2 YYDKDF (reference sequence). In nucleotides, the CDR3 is TGTGCCACCAGCAGAGGGCGGGGTTCTGGAGAGACCCAGTACTTC. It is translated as CATSRGRGSGETQYF.

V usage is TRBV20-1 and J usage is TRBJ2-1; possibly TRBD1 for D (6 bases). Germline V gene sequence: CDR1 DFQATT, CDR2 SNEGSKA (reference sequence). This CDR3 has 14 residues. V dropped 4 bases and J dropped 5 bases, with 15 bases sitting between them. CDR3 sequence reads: CSAKGRGVDNEQFF. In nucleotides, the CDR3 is TGCAGTGCTAAAGGCAGGGGTGTCGACAATGAGCAGTTCTTC.

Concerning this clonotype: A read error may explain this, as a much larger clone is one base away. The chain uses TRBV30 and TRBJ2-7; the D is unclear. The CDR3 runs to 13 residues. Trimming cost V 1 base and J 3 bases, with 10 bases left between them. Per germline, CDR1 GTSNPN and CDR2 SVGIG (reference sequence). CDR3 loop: CAWSAAQNYEQYF. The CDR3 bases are TGTGCCTGGAGTGCAGCCCAGAACTACGAGCAGTACTTC.

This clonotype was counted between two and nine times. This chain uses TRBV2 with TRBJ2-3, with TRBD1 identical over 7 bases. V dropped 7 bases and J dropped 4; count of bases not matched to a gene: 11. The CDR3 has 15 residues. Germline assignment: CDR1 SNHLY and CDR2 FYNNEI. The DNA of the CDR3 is TGTGCCAGCACCCTCGACAGGGATGACGCAGATACGCAGTATTTT. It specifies CASTLDRDDADTQYF.

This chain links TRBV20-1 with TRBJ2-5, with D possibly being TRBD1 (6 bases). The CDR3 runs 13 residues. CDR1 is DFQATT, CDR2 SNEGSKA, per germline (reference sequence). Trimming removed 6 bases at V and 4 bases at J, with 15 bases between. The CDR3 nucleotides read TGCAGTGCCGTACAGGGTACATCAGAGACCCAGTACTTC. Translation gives CSAVQGTSETQYF.

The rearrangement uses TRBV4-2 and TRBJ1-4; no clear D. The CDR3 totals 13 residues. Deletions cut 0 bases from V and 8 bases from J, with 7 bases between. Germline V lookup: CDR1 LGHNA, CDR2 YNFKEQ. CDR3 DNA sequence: TGTGCCAGCAGCCAAGATCTGTCAGAAAAACTGTTTTTT. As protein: CASSQDLSEKLFF.

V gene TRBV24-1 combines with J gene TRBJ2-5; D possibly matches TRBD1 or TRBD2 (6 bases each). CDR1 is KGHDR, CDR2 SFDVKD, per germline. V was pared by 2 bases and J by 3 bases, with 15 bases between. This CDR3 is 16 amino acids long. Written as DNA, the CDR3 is TGTGCCACCAGTGATTCCGGGGGCATTGCAAAAGAGACCCAGTACTTC. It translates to CATSDSGGIAKETQYF.

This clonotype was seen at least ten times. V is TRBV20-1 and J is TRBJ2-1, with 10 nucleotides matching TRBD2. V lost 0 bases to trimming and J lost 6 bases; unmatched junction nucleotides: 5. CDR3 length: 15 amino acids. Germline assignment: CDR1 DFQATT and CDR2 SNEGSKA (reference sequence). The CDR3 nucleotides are TGCAGTGCTAGAGACCCTAGCGGGGGTATCAATGAGCAGTTCTTC. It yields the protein CSARDPSGGINEQFF.

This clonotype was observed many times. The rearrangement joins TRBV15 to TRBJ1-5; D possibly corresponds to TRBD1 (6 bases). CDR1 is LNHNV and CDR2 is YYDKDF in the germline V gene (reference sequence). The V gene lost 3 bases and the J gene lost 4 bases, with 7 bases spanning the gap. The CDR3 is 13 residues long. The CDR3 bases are TGTGCCACCAGCAGCACAGGGAATCAGCCCCAGCATTTT. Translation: CATSSTGNQPQHF.

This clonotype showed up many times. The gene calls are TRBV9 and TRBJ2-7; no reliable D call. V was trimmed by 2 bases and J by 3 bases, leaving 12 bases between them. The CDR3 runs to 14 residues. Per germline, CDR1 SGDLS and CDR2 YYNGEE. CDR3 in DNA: TGTGCCAGCAGCGTTGGAACAAATGGCTACGAGCAGTACTTC. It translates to CASSVGTNGYEQYF.

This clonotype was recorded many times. The CDR3 loop reads CATSAIGEHYGYTF. CDR3 sequence (DNA): TGTGCCACCAGCGCAATCGGGGAGCACTATGGCTACACCTTC. The gene calls are TRBV15 and TRBJ1-2; no clear D gene. The ends were cut back, 5 bases at V and 3 bases at J, with 13 bases in the middle. The CDR3 consists of 14 residues. Germline assignment: CDR1 LNHNV and CDR2 YYDKDF (reference sequence).

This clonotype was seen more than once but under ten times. Written as DNA, the CDR3 is TGTGCCAGCAGTGAAGCGACCATACTAGCGTGGTCCAATGAGCAGTTCTTC. This codes for CASSEATILAWSNEQFF. V is TRBV2 and J is TRBJ2-1; 7 positions agree with TRBD2. This CDR3 has 17 amino acids. Germline-derived CDR1 and CDR2 are SNHLY and FYNNEI. The V and J ends lost 0 bases and 6 bases, in that order; junction bases with no gene match: 11.

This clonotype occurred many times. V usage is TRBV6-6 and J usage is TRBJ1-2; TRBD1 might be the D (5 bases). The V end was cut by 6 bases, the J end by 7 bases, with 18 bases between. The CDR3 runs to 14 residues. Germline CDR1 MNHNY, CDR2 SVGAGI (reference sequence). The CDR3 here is CASSPGGSPFGYTF. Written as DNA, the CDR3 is TGTGCCAGCAGCCCCGGGGGGAGTCCCTTTGGCTACACCTTC.

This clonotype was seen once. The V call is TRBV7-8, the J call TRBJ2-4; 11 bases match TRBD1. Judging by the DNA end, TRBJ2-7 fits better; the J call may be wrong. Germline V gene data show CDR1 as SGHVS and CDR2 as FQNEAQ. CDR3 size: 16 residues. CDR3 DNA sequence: TGTGCCAGCAGCGCAACCCGGGACAGGGGGTGCAACGAGCAGTACTTC. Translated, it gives CASSATRDRGCNEQYF.